One sample yielded the 8 T cell receptor beta chains listed below, sequenced in a study of beta chain features in type 1 diabetes. TCRB transcripts that were expressed got sequenced, as all of the isolated RNA had been reverse transcribed. The protocol was immunoSEQ multiplex PCR, while the TCRdb copy is restricted to in-frame clones and leaves out a portion. This sample carries roughly 370,000 clones, about 15% of them seen once, and the ten largest clones take around 0.039%. Sequencing was done on a sample of naive CD4+ T cells from blood. The receptors originated from a young man in good health.

The table lists this clone with a few counts. The chain has TRBV7-2 and TRBJ2-1, with TRBD2 identical over 13 bases. This CDR3 has 17 residues. The ends lost 4 bases at V and 2 bases at J; junction bases unmatched: 5. CDR1 SGHTA and CDR2 FQGNSA come from the germline V gene. The CDR3 DNA sequence: TGTGCCAGCAGCTCCCAACTAGCGGGAGGGCCCTACAATGAGCAGTTCTTC. It encodes CASSSQLAGGPYNEQFF.

This clone showed up just a few times. The V gene is TRBV18, the J gene TRBJ2-7; 9 nucleotides line up with TRBD1. Germline trimming cut 5 bases from V and 5 bases from J; bases unmatched to any gene: 13. This CDR3 region has 16 residues. Germline V gives CDR1 KGHSH, CDR2 LQKENI. DNA for the CDR3: TGTGCCAGCTCATCGACAACCCGGGACAGGGACAACGAGCAGTACTTC. This encodes CASSSTTRDRDNEQYF.

This clone was seen only a few times. The chain employs TRBV13 and TRBJ1-2; possible D gene TRBD1, 6 bases. Germline CDR1 is PRHDT and CDR2 is FYEKMQ (reference sequence). The CDR3 spans 13 residues. V was trimmed by 2 bases and J by 10 bases, leaving 14 bases between them. This CDR3 reads CASSLYAGVDYTF. For the CDR3, the DNA is TGTGCCAGCAGCTTATATGCAGGGGTCGACTACACCTTC.

The rearrangement uses TRBV28 and TRBJ2-5; perhaps TRBD2 as D (5 bases). The germline gives CDR1 MDHEN, CDR2 SYDVKM. V was shortened by 2 bases and J by 3 bases, with 16 bases between the two germline ends. The CDR3 consists of 16 residues. CDR3 sequence reads: CASSLGGWRVEETQYF. DNA of the CDR3: TGTGCCAGCAGTTTAGGCGGGTGGCGGGTTGAAGAGACCCAGTACTTC.

This chain links TRBV28 with TRBJ2-1; D remains ambiguous. The CDR3 has 13 amino acids. V lost 7 bases and J lost 7, with 14 bases in between. Per the germline V gene, CDR1 is MDHEN and CDR2 is SYDVKM. For the CDR3, the DNA is TGTGCCAGCACTGTGGCCACCCGTAATGAGCAGTTCTTC. Translation gives CASTVATRNEQFF.

There are a few counts of this clone. The chain joins TRBV19 to TRBJ2-6; perhaps TRBD1 as D (6 bases). Germline V lookup: CDR1 LNHDA, CDR2 SQIVND (reference sequence). The V and J ends lost 5 bases and 4 bases respectively, with 9 bases between them. The CDR3 totals 14 residues. The CDR3 DNA is TGTGCCAGTAGTGGGGGCGGAGGGGCCAACGTCCTGACTTTC. It translates to CASSGGGGANVLTF.

This clone showed up just a few times. The genes are TRBV7-2 and TRBJ2-5, with D possibly being TRBD2 (5 bases). This CDR3 has 13 amino acids. CDR1 SGHTA and CDR2 FQGNSA come from the germline V gene. V lost 3 bases to trimming and J lost 5 bases, with 10 bases between them. The CDR3 is CASSFPGSETQYF. CDR3 DNA sequence: TGTGCCAGCAGCTTCCCGGGGAGCGAGACCCAGTACTTC.

The V gene is TRBV29-1, the J gene TRBJ2-4; D not resolved. The CDR3 runs to 13 residues. The V gene lost 2 bases and the J gene lost 5 bases, with 10 bases spanning the gap. Germline CDR1 SQVTM, CDR2 ANQGSEA. The CDR3 DNA reads TGCAGCGTTGAATTGGGTTCTGAAAACATTCAGTACTTC. Encoded protein: CSVELGSENIQYF.